These 5 T cell receptor beta chains came from one sample sequenced in a study of response to subunit inactivated influenza vaccine. MiXCR, applied by TCRdb to the RT-PCR reads, yields one record per CDR3 protein. The sample lists 630,000 or so distinct CDR3 sequences; approximately 15% were seen once. Sample: PBMCs from blood, taken 12 days after vaccination. Receptors originate from a man in his forties or fifties who received an inactivated influenza vaccine.

The V call is TRBV9, the J call TRBJ1-4, with D possibly matching TRBD1 (6 bases). V was shortened by 7 bases and J by 5 bases, with 18 bases between the two germline ends. CDR1 is SGDLS and CDR2 is YYNGEE in the germline V gene. The CDR3 totals 15 residues. The CDR3 nucleotides are TGTGCCAGCTCTTCTAGGGGCAGGGGAAATGAAAAACTGTTTTTT. Its protein product is CASSSRGRGNEKLFF.

This clonotype was seen only a few times. The V and J genes are TRBV12-3 or TRBV12-4 and TRBJ1-2, with 9 bases fitting TRBD1. V lost 5 bases and J lost 5; bases outside the gene matches: 15. CDR3 length: 17 residues. CDR3 sequence: CASSPQGLDRGPYGYTF. Written as DNA, the CDR3 is TGTGCCAGCAGTCCTCAAGGGTTGGACAGGGGCCCTTATGGCTACACCTTC.

The chain's CDR3 is CASSAEGGRYEQYF. The CDR3 DNA follows: TGTGCCAGCAGTGCCGAGGGGGGCCGCTACGAGCAGTACTTC. This chain links TRBV25-1 with TRBJ2-7, with D perhaps assigned TRBD1 or TRBD2 (6 bases each). The ends were cut back, 4 bases at V and 3 bases at J, with 13 bases in the middle. The germline CDR1 and CDR2 sequences are MGHDK and SYGVNS. There are 14 residues in the CDR3.

The chain has TRBV5-1 and TRBJ2-5; TRBD2 matches 7 bases. The CDR3 length is 14 residues. Germline V gene data show CDR1 as SGHRS and CDR2 as YFSETQ. With 4 bases clipped from V and 5 bases from J, the junction kept 8 bases outside the gene matches. The CDR3 DNA sequence: TGCGCCAGCAGCCCCCGACTAGCCCAGGAGACCCAGTACTTC. Amino acid sequence: CASSPRLAQETQYF.

There are a few counts of this clonotype. The genes are TRBV12-3 or TRBV12-4 and TRBJ2-7; D is possibly TRBD1 (6 bases). Trimming left V 5 bases short and J 6 bases short, with 11 bases between. The CDR3 extends over 12 amino acids. The CDR3 loop reads CASSRQVSEQYF. DNA for the CDR3: TGTGCCAGCAGTAGACAGGTGTCCGAGCAGTACTTC.